Following are 21 T cell receptor beta chains from one sample sequenced in a study of cytomegalovirus exposure and HLA in healthy donors. The PCR contained 60 Vbeta and 13 Jbeta primers. Repertoires were generated with immunoSEQ multiplex PCR, while TCRdb's copy carries only in-frame clones and drops some. The table includes about 150,000 clones, around 80% detected once. Sequenced sample: PBMCs. The receptors originated from a man aged 25-45 years in good health and CMV-seropositive.

This sequence joins TRBV6-1 and TRBJ1-2; no clear D. The CDR3 loop spans 14 amino acids. The V gene lost 1 base and the J gene lost 8 bases, with 14 bases spanning the gap. The germline V gene encodes CDR1 MNHNS and CDR2 SASEGT. The CDR3 here is CASSEVNSLGGYTF. The CDR3 nucleotides are TGTGCCAGCAGTGAAGTTAACAGCCTGGGCGGCTACACCTTC.

Remarks on this clone: An end of the junction differs from the germline gene, which may be a read error. V gene TRBV7-7 combines with J gene TRBJ2-3; 10 positions match TRBD2. In germline, CDR1 is SSHAT, CDR2 FNYEAQ (reference sequence). This CDR3 contains 13 residues. The CDR3 DNA is TGTGCTAGCAGCGGGAGGGCCGAGGATACGCAGTATTTT. Translation: CASSGRAEDTQYF.

The chain links TRBV7-9 to TRBJ1-1; the D gene is possibly TRBD1 (6 bases). Trimming removed 6 bases from V and 6 bases from J, with 26 bases in between. The germline CDR1 and CDR2 sequences are SEHNR and FQNEAQ (reference sequence). This CDR3 contains 17 residues. The CDR3 DNA reads as TGTGCCAGCAGTAAAGCGGGAACAGGGCCCCAAAGCGCTGAAGCTTTCTTT. Translation: CASSKAGTGPQSAEAFF.

This clone was picked up one time. The chain has TRBV27 and TRBJ2-7, with 7 nucleotides matching TRBD1. This CDR3 is built from 14 residues. Germline assignment: CDR1 MNHEY and CDR2 SMNVEV (reference sequence). V lost 5 bases and J lost 6; bases outside the gene matches: 10. Here the CDR3 reads CASSRQTGWGEQYF. The CDR3 coding sequence is TGTGCCAGCAGTAGGCAGACAGGGTGGGGCGAGCAGTACTTC.

The rearrangement joins TRBV28 to TRBJ1-1; tentatively, D is TRBD1 (5 bases). The CDR3 has 10 amino acids. Germline lookup yields CDR1 MDHEN and CDR2 SYDVKM. Trimming shortened V by 6 bases and J by 7 bases, and 6 bases separated the two germline ends. The CDR3 spells CASSGGEAFF. CDR3 bases: TGTGCCAGCAGCGGGGGTGAAGCTTTCTTT.

The genes are TRBV28 and TRBJ1-5, with 9 nucleotides matching TRBD1. The CDR3 contains 14 residues. Looked up from germline, CDR1 is MDHEN and CDR2 is SYDVKM. V gave up 5 bases and J gave up 7 bases; unmatched junction bases: 6. In DNA form, the CDR3 reads TGTGCCAGCAGTCCGTACAGGGGGCCCCAGCCCCAGCATTTT. Translating it yields CASSPYRGPQPQHF.

The chain links TRBV15 to TRBJ2-1, with a possible D match to TRBD2 (6 bases). The CDR3 sequence is 13 residues long. CDR1 and CDR2 (germline): LNHNV, YYDKDF (reference sequence). V shed 5 bases and J shed 10 bases, with 15 bases lying between them. The CDR3 DNA reads as TGTGCCACCAGCCTCGGCCGGAGGGAGGAGCAGTTCTTC. This sequence encodes CATSLGRREEQFF.

This chain connects TRBV29-1 to TRBJ2-7, with 11 bases identical to TRBD2. After removal of 4 bases from V and 5 bases from J, the junction contained 4 bases not matched to a gene. The CDR3 covers 13 residues. Per the germline V gene, CDR1 is SQVTM and CDR2 is ANQGSEA. CDR3 bases: TGCAGCGTTGCAAGACTAGCGGGACACGAGCAGTACTTC. Encoded protein: CSVARLAGHEQYF.

The chain recombines TRBV7-9 with TRBJ2-2; 8 positions agree with TRBD2. This CDR3 contains 16 residues. Germline trimming cut 4 bases from V and 2 bases from J; bases unmatched to any gene: 6. The V gene's germline CDR1 is SEHNR and CDR2 FQNEAQ (reference sequence). The CDR3 protein is CASSSPGLGNTGELFF. The CDR3 bases are TGTGCCAGCAGCTCGCCGGGACTAGGAAACACCGGGGAGCTGTTTTTT.

V is TRBV9 and J is TRBJ2-7; 7 bases match TRBD2. Germline V gene sequence: CDR1 SGDLS, CDR2 YYNGEE. V was pared by 4 bases and J by 5 bases, with 9 bases of the junction left unmatched. CDR3 length: 14 residues. DNA for the CDR3: TGTGCCAGCAGCCCCGTGGGAGGGGCCCACGAGCAGTACTTC. This gives the protein CASSPVGGAHEQYF.

The chain recombines TRBV5-1 with TRBJ1-2, with a weak D call TRBD1 (6 bases). The CDR3 extends over 12 amino acids. Per the germline V gene, CDR1 is SGHRS and CDR2 is YFSETQ. The V gene lost 7 bases and the J gene lost 2 bases, with 9 bases spanning the gap. This CDR3 reads CASQQGNYGYTF. CDR3 DNA: TGCGCCAGCCAGCAGGGGAACTATGGCTACACCTTC.

The rearrangement links TRBV20-1 to TRBJ2-7; maybe TRBD2 (5 bases). The CDR3 length is 10 residues. Trimming cost V 5 bases and J 6 bases, with 8 bases left between them. Germline V gene data show CDR1 as DFQATT and CDR2 as SNEGSKA (reference sequence). The CDR3 region is CSAGRGEQYF. CDR3 in DNA: TGCAGTGCTGGCCGGGGCGAGCAGTACTTC.

Only one count was recorded for this clone. The chain uses TRBV10-3 and TRBJ1-1; 7 bases line up with TRBD1. V shed 6 bases, J shed 1 base, and the junction held 2 bases outside the gene matches. This CDR3 spans 13 amino acids. Germline CDR1 ENHRY, CDR2 SYGVKD. CDR3 sequence: CAIRQGRNTEAFF. The CDR3 DNA follows: TGTGCCATCAGACAGGGGCGGAACACTGAAGCTTTCTTT.

The rearrangement links TRBV7-2 to TRBJ2-5; D is ambiguous. Germline lookup yields CDR1 SGHTA and CDR2 FQGNSA. V dropped 5 bases and J dropped 4 bases, with 11 bases sitting between them. The CDR3 is 13 residues long. In DNA form, the CDR3 reads TGTGCCAGCAGCATCTCCCTAGGAGAGACCCAGTACTTC. Translated: CASSISLGETQYF.

V is TRBV29-1 and J is TRBJ1-3; D is perhaps TRBD1 (5 bases). The germline CDR1 and CDR2 sequences are SQVTM and ANQGSEA. The CDR3 length is 13 residues. V lost 6 bases and J lost 4, with 13 bases in between. CDR3 in amino acids: CSVSRVEGNTIYF. CDR3 sequence (DNA): TGCAGCGTCTCCAGGGTGGAAGGAAACACCATATATTTT.

The chain recombines TRBV19 with TRBJ1-6; 11 nucleotides match TRBD1. Losses at the gene ends were 9 bases for V and 9 bases for J; bases not matched to a gene: 7. There are 14 residues in the CDR3. The germline V gene has CDR1 LNHDA and CDR2 SQIVND (reference sequence). CDR3 nucleotide sequence: TGTGCCAGCAATGGACAGGGGGCTTTTTCACCCCTCCACTTT. This encodes CASNGQGAFSPLHF.

There are a few counts of this clone. The CDR3 here is CASSYSGGNEKLFF. The CDR3 nucleotides are TGTGCCAGCAGTTACTCGGGAGGGAATGAAAAACTGTTTTTT. The chain has TRBV6-5 and TRBJ1-4; no definite D call. Looked up from germline, CDR1 is MNHEY and CDR2 is SVGAGI. The CDR3 sequence is 14 residues long. Deletions cut 0 bases from V and 5 bases from J, with 7 bases between.

The chain couples TRBV6-5 to TRBJ2-5; D perhaps matches TRBD2 (7 bases). The CDR3 is made up of 14 amino acids. CDR1 MNHEY and CDR2 SVGAGI come from the germline V gene. The V and J ends lost 6 bases and 4 bases respectively, with 15 bases between them. The chain's CDR3 is CASSPRRGGETQYF. CDR3 DNA: TGTGCCAGCAGCCCGAGGAGGGGGGGAGAGACCCAGTACTTC.

The rearrangement joins TRBV7-6 to TRBJ2-7, with TRBD2 identical over 11 bases. The germline CDR1 and CDR2 sequences are SGHVS and FNYEAQ. CDR3 size: 19 residues. V lost 1 base, J lost 6 bases, and 17 bases stayed unmatched. For the CDR3, the DNA is TGTGCCAGCAGCTTAGGAATCGGGACTAGCGGTGGCCGGGACTTCGAGCAGTACTTC. Residues: CASSLGIGTSGGRDFEQYF.

This rearrangement joins TRBV6-6 to TRBJ1-1; 7 bases agree with TRBD1. V lost 4 bases, J lost 5 bases, and 10 bases stayed unmatched. CDR3 length: 15 amino acids. The V gene's germline CDR1 is MNHNY and CDR2 SVGAGI (reference sequence). The CDR3 is CASSFDRVRTTEAFF. The DNA of the CDR3 is TGTGCCAGCAGTTTCGACAGGGTTCGAACAACTGAAGCTTTCTTT.

V and J are TRBV6-1 and TRBJ2-2; no reliable D call. The V end was cut by 3 bases, the J end by 0 bases, with 8 bases between. Germline V gives CDR1 MNHNS, CDR2 SASEGT. The CDR3 is 15 residues long. The CDR3 spells CASSDPVTNTGELFF. CDR3 DNA sequence: TGTGCCAGCAGTGATCCGGTTACGAACACCGGGGAGCTGTTTTTT.